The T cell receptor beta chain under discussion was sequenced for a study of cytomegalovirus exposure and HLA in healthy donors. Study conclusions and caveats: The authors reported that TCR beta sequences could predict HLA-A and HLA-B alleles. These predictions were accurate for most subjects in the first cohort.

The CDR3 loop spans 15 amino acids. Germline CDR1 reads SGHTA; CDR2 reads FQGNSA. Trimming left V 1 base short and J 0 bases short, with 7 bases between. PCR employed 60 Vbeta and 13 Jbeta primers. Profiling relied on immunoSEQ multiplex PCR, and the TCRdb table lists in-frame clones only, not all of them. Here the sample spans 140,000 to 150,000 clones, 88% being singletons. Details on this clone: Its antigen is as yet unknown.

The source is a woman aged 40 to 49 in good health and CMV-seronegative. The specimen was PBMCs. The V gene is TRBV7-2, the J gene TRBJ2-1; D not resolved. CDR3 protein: CASSLDGSSYNEQFF. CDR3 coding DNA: TGTGCCAGCAGCTTAGACGGTAGCTCCTACAATGAGCAGTTCTTC.